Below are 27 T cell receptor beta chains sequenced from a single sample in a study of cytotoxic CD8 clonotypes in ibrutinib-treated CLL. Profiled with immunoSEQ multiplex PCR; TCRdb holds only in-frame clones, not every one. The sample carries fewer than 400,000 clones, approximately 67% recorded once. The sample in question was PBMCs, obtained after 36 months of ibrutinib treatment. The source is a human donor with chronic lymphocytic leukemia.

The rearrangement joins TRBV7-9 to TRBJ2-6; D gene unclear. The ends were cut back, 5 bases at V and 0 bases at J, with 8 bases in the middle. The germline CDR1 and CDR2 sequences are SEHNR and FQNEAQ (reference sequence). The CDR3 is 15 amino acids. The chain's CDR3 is CASSPRPSGANVLTF. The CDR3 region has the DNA TGTGCCAGCAGCCCCCGGCCCTCTGGGGCCAACGTCCTGACTTTC.

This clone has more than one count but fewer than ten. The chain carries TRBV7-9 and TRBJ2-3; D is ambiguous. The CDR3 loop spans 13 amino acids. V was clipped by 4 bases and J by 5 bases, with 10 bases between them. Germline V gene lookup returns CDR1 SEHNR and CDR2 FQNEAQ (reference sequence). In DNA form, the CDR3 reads TGTGCCAGCAGCTCCCAACTCGTAGATACGCAGTATTTT. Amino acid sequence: CASSSQLVDTQYF.

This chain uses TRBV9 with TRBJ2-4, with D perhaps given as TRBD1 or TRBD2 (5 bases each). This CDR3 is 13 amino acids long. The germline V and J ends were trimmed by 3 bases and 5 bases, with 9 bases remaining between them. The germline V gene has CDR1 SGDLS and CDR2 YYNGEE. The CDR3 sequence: CASSEGPQNIQYF. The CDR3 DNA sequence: TGTGCCAGCAGCGAGGGACCTCAAAACATTCAGTACTTC.

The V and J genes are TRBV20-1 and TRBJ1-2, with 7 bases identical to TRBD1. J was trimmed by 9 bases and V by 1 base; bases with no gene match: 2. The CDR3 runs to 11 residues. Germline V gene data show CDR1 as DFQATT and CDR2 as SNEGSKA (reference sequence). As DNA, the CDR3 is TGCAGTGCTAGAGTGAGGGGGCGCTACACCTTC. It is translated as CSARVRGRYTF.

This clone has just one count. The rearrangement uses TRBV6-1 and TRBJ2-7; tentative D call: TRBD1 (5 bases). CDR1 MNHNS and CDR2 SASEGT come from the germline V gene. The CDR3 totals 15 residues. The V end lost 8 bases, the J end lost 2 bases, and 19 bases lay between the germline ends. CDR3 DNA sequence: TGTGCCAGCCGGTCTCGCCAGGGCAGGCCCTACGAGCAGTACTTC. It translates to CASRSRQGRPYEQYF.

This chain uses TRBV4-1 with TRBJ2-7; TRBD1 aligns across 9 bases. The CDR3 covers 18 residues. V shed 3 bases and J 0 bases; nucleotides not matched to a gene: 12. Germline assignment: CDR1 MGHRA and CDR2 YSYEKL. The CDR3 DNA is TGCGCCAGCAGCCAGGGAACTATTGCGGGACAGGGCTCCTACGAGCAGTACTTC. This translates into CASSQGTIAGQGSYEQYF.

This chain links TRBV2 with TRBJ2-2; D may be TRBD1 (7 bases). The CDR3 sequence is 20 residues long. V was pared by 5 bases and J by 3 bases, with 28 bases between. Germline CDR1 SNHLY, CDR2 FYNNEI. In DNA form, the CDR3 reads TGTGCCAGCAGTTTTTCCCGGGGGCCCGGGACAGTGAGTTACACCGGGGAGCTGTTTTTT. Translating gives CASSFSRGPGTVSYTGELFF.

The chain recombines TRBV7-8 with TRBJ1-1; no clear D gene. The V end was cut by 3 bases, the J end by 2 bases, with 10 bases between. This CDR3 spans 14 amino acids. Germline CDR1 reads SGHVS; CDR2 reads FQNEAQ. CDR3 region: CASSFPSRNTEAFF. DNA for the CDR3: TGTGCCAGCAGCTTCCCCAGCAGAAACACTGAAGCTTTCTTT. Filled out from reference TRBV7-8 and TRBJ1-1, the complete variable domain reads GAGVSQSPRYKVAKRGQDVALRCDPISGHVSLFWYQQALGQGPEFLTYFQNEAQLDKSGLPSDRFFAERPEGSVSTLKIQRTQQEDSAVYLCASSFPSRNTEAFFGQGTRLTVV.

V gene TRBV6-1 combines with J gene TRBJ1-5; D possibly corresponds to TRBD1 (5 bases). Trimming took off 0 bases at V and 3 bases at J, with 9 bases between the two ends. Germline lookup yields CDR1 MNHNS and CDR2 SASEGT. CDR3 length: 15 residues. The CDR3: CASSEAGRPNQPQHF. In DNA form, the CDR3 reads TGTGCCAGCAGTGAAGCGGGACGGCCCAATCAGCCCCAGCATTTT.

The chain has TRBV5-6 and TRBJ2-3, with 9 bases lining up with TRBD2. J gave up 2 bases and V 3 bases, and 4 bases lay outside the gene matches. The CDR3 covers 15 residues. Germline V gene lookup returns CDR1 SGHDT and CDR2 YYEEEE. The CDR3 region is CASSYSGRLTDTQYF. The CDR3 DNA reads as TGTGCCAGCAGCTACAGCGGGAGGCTCACAGATACGCAGTATTTT.

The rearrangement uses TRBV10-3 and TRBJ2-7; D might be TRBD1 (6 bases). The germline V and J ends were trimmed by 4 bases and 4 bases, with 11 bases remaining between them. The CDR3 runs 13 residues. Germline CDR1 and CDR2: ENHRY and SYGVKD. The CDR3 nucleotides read TGTGCCATCAGTGCCGTCGACAGGTACGAGCAGTACTTC. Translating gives CAISAVDRYEQYF.

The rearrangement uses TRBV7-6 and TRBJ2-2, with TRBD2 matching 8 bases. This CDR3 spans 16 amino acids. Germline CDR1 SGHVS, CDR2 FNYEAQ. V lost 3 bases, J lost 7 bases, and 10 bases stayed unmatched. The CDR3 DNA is TGTGCCAGCAGCTTTAGGAGCGGGAGACGAGGCGGGGAGCTGTTTTTT. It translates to CASSFRSGRRGGELFF.

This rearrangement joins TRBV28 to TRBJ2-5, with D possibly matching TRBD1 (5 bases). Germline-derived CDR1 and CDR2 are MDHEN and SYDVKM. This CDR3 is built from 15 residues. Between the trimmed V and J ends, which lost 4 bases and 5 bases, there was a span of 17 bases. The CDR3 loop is CASSYPGFRQETQYF. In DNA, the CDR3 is TGTGCCAGCAGTTACCCAGGGTTTCGGCAGGAGACCCAGTACTTC.

This chain's CDR3 is CATGLAGASETQYF. CDR3 DNA sequence: TGTGCCACGGGGTTAGCGGGAGCAAGTGAGACCCAGTACTTC. The chain employs TRBV6-6 and TRBJ2-5; TRBD2 matches 9 bases. The junction had 11 bases not matched to a gene; V was cut back by 10 bases and J by 5 bases. Germline-derived CDR1 and CDR2 are MNHNY and SVGAGI (reference sequence). This CDR3 region has 14 residues.

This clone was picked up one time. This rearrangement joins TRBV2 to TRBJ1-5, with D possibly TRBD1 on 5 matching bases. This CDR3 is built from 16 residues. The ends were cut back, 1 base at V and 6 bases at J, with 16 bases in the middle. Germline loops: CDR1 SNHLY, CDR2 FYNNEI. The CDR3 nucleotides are TGTGCCAGCAGTGAAGGTACGAACAGGCCGGGTCAGCCCCAGCATTTT. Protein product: CASSEGTNRPGQPQHF.

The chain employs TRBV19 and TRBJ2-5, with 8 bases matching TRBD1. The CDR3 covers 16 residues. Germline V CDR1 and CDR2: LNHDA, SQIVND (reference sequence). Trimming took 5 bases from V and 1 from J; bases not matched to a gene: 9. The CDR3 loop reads CASSPRTGLSQETQYF. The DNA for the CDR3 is TGTGCCAGTAGTCCCAGGACAGGGTTGTCCCAAGAGACCCAGTACTTC.

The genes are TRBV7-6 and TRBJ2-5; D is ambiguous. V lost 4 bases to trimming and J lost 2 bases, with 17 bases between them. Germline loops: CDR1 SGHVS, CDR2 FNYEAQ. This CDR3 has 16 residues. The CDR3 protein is CASSSPLLTSQETQYF. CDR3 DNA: TGTGCCAGCAGCTCCCCCCTCCTGACATCTCAAGAGACCCAGTACTTC.

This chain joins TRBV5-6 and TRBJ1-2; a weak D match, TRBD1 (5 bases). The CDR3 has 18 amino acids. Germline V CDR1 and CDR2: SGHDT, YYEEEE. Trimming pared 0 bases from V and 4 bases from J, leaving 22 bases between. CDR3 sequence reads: CASSLEWGSLMGGYGYTF. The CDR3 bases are TGTGCCAGCAGCTTGGAGTGGGGGTCCCTGATGGGAGGCTATGGCTACACCTTC.

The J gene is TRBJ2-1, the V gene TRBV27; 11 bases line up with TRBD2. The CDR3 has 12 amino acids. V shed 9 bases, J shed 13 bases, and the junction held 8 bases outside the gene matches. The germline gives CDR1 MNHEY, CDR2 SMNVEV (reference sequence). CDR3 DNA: TGTGCCAGTCTTGGTAGCGGGAGGGCCCAGTTCTTC. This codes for CASLGSGRAQFF.

The DNA for the CDR3 is TGTGCCATCAGAAGCACGAGCTCCTATAATTCACCCCTCCACTTT. Amino acids: CAIRSTSSYNSPLHF. J is TRBJ1-6 and V is TRBV10-3; D is ambiguous. The CDR3 is 15 residues long. V lost 6 bases and J lost 0, with 9 bases in between. Germline CDR1 is ENHRY and CDR2 is SYGVKD.

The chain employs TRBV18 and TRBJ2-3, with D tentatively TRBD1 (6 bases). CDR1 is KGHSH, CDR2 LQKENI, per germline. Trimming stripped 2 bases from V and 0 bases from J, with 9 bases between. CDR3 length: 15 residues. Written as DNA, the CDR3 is TGTGCCAGCTCACCAACCAGGGGTAGCACAGATACGCAGTATTTT. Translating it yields CASSPTRGSTDTQYF.

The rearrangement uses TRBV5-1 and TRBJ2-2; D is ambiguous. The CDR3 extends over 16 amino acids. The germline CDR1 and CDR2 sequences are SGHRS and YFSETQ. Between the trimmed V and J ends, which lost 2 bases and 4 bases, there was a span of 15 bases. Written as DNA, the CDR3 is TGCGCCAGCAGCTTTTTAAGTCAATTTGCCACCGGGGAGCTGTTTTTT. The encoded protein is CASSFLSQFATGELFF.

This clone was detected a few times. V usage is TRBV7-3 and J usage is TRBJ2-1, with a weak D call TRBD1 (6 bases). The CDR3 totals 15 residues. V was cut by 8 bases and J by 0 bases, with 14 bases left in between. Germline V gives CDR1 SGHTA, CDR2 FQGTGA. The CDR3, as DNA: TGTGCCAGCGTTGGGGGCGGATACTCCTACAATGAGCAGTTCTTC. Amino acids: CASVGGGYSYNEQFF.

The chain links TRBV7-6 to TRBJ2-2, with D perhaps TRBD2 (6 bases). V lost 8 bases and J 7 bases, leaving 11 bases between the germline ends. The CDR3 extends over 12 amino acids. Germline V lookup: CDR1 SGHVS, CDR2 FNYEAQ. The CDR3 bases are TGTGCCAGCTCCTCGGGGGTCGGGGAGCTGTTTTTT. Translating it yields CASSSGVGELFF.

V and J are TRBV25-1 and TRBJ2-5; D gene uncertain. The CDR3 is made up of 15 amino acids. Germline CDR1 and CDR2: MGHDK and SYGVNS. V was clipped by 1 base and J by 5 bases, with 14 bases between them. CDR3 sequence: CASSESRPVWETQYF. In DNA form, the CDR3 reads TGTGCCAGCAGTGAATCCCGGCCCGTGTGGGAGACCCAGTACTTC. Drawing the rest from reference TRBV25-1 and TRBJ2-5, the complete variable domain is EADIYQTPRYLVIGTGKKITLECSQTMGHDKMYWYQQDPGMELHLIHYSYGVNSTEKGDLSSESTVSRIRTEHFPLTLESARPSHTSQYLCASSESRPVWETQYFGPGTRLLVL.

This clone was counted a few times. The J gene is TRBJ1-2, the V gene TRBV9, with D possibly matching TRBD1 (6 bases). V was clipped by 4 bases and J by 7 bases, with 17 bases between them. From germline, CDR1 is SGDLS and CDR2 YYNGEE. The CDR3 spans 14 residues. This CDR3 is CASSQRGLSGGYTF. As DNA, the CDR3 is TGTGCCAGCAGCCAGCGGGGGCTATCCGGTGGCTACACCTTC.

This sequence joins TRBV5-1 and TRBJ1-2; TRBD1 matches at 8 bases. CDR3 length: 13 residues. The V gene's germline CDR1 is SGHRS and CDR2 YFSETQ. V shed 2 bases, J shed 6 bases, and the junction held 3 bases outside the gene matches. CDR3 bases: TGCGCCAGCAGCTTAAACAGGGGGAATGGCTACACCTTC. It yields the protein CASSLNRGNGYTF.